This TCR beta chain derives from a study of OX40 agonist ivuxolimab in advanced cancers. On this clone itself: Its antigen is undetermined.

The CDR3 covers 16 residues. The germline V gene encodes CDR1 MNHEY and CDR2 SVGAGI. Unmatched junction bases numbered 13, after V lost 4 bases and J lost 6 bases. TCRdb keeps only in-frame clones here, not all; method: immunoSEQ multiplex PCR. The data hold some 80,000 clones, with more than 80% observed a single time. Findings and limits, study-wide: The study observed clonal expansion of CD4+ and CD8+ blood T cells by week 6 at 0.1 to 3.0 mg/kg.

The clonotype originates from an adult with an advanced solid tumor such as melanoma, head and neck, liver or kidney cancer. The material was CD4+ or CD8+ T cells sorted from blood, obtained in a trial of the OX40 agonist ivuxolimab. The rearrangement links TRBV6-5 to TRBJ2-5; 8 nucleotides align to TRBD1. In nucleotides, the CDR3 is TGTGCCAGCAGTTCCACCGGGACAGGAGTCGGCCAGACCCAGTACTTC. Protein product: CASSSTGTGVGQTQYF.